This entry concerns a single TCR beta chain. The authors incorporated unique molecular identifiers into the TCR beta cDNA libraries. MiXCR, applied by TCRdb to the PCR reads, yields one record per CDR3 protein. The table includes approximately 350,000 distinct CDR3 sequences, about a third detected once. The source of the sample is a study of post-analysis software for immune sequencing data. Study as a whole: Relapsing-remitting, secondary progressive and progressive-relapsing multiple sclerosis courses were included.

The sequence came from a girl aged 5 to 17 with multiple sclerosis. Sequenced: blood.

In DNA, the CDR3 is TGTGCCTGGAGAGCGCGCGGGACGGCGGATAATTCACCCCTCCACTTT. This translates into CAWRARGTADNSPLHF. The V call is TRBV30, the J call TRBJ1-6; maybe TRBD1 (5 bases). The V end was cut by 3 bases, the J end by 5 bases, with 17 bases between. Per germline, CDR1 GTSNPN and CDR2 SVGIG (reference sequence). The CDR3 totals 16 residues.